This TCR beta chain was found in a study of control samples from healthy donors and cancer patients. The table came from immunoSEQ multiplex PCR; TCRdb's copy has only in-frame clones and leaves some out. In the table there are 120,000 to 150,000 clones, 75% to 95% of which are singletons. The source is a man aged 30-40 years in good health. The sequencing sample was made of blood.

The CDR3 region is CATSDLGRNYGYTF. In DNA form, the CDR3 reads TGTGCCACCAGTGATTTAGGCCGGAACTATGGCTACACCTTC. This chain links TRBV24-1 with TRBJ1-2, with D uncertain. V was cut by 1 base and J by 2 bases, with 7 bases left in between. Germline CDR1 KGHDR, CDR2 SFDVKD. This CDR3 spans 14 amino acids.